A single TCR beta chain is shown here with its context. Its antigen is not identified. Germline V gene data show CDR1 as KGHSH and CDR2 as LQKENI. V was shortened by 4 bases and J by 5 bases, with 12 bases between the two germline ends. This CDR3 region has 15 residues. The data derive from a study of cytomegalovirus exposure and HLA in healthy donors. Study-wide points: Across HLA loci, a later analysis found differing TCR association rates, with DRB1 most and HLA-C fewest. A later analysis reportedly found fewer N-insertions in an Asian-associated ancestry cluster than the roughly 680-donor mean.

Amplification used 60 Vbeta primers and 13 Jbeta primers. The method was immunoSEQ multiplex PCR; TCRdb's version includes in-frame clones alone and lacks a portion of them. The sample has tens of thousands of clones; the top ten hold around 3.1%. This chain links TRBV18 with TRBJ1-6; no clear D gene. The material sequenced was PBMCs. The source of this sequence is a woman in her twenties or thirties in good health and CMV-seropositive. The CDR3 coding sequence is TGTGCCAGCTCACTCCACCGCCCGGATAATTCACCCCTCCACTTT. Encoded protein: CASSLHRPDNSPLHF. The variable domain in full, with the rest retrieved from reference TRBV18 and TRBJ1-6, is NAGVMQNPRHLVRRRGQEARLRCSPMKGHSHVYWYRQLPEEGLKFMVYLQKENIIDESGMPKERFSAEFPKEGPSILRIQQVVRGDSAAYFCASSLHRPDNSPLHFGNGTRLTVT.